This T cell receptor beta chain was profiled in a study of blood T cell repertoires in COVID-19. Data came from immunoSEQ multiplex PCR; TCRdb stores just in-frame clones and leaves some out. The profile covers roughly 330,000 clones, with around 80% appearing a single time and approximately 1.1% taken by the ten largest. V gave up 8 bases and J gave up 1 base; unmatched junction bases: 7. From germline, CDR1 is LNHNV and CDR2 YYDKDF (reference sequence). The CDR3 length is 14 residues. Source material: peripheral blood. This receptor was taken from a woman aged 45-60 years with acute or convalescent COVID-19. The chain carries TRBV15 and TRBJ1-1; 7 bases map to TRBD1. CDR3 in DNA: TGTGCCACCTCTCCGGACAGGCGGAACACTGAAGCTTTCTTT. It is translated as CATSPDRRNTEAFF.